This entry lists 10 T cell receptor beta chains sequenced from one sample in a study of CD8 T cells in ankylosing spondylitis. Findings of the study overall: Eight highly homologous variants formed a TCR beta motif that appeared characteristic of ankylosing spondylitis blood.

From the 5' RACE reads, TCRdb called clonotypes with MiXCR, one entry per CDR3 protein. The sample lists about 400,000 distinct CDR3 sequences, approximately 20% seen once, with roughly a sixth in the top ten. What these receptors recognize is not known. The sequencing sample was made of blood, either unsorted or a sorted T cell fraction (not recorded which). The receptors were sampled from a male donor with ankylosing spondylitis.

This clonotype occurred many times. The V gene is TRBV5-1, the J gene TRBJ2-1; D call uncertain. This CDR3 has 15 amino acids. Germline CDR1 is SGHRS and CDR2 is YFSETQ. Trimming cost V 0 bases and J 0 bases, with 7 bases left between them. The CDR3 DNA is TGCGCCAGCAGCTTGGAGAGGATCTCCTACAATGAGCAGTTCTTC. This sequence encodes CASSLERISYNEQFF.

This sequence joins TRBV7-2 and TRBJ2-7; 7 nucleotides agree with TRBD2. The CDR3 extends over 14 amino acids. Germline CDR1 and CDR2: SGHTA and FQGNSA. V was pared by 7 bases and J by 3 bases, with 9 bases of the junction left unmatched. In nucleotides, the CDR3 is TGTGCCAGCACGTGGACTAGTAATCGCTACGAGCAGTACTTC. Translated, it gives CASTWTSNRYEQYF.

This clonotype appeared many times. V is TRBV9 and J is TRBJ2-3; no definite D call. Between the trimmed V and J ends, which lost 3 bases and 1 base, there was a span of 3 bases. Germline V gives CDR1 SGDLS, CDR2 YYNGEE. The CDR3 totals 12 residues. The CDR3: CASSARTDTQYF. The CDR3 bases are TGTGCCAGCAGCGCCCGCACAGATACGCAGTATTTT.

This clonotype occurred a few times. The chain has TRBV20-1 and TRBJ2-7; D unresolved. The germline V gene encodes CDR1 DFQATT and CDR2 SNEGSKA (reference sequence). The V gene lost 0 bases and the J gene lost 0 bases, with 9 bases spanning the gap. The CDR3 totals 14 residues. The CDR3 coding sequence is TGCAGTGCTAGAGAGTACGGTGACTCCTACGAGCAGTACTTC. Its protein product is CSAREYGDSYEQYF.

The chain links TRBV19 to TRBJ1-1; the D gene is possibly TRBD1 (5 bases). The CDR3 totals 16 residues. CDR1 and CDR2 from the germline V gene are LNHDA and SQIVND (reference sequence). V lost 6 bases, J lost 3 bases, and 20 bases lay in between. CDR3 DNA sequence: TGTGCCAGTAGAGCAGGCTTCACCCCGGGGGACACTGAAGCTTTCTTT. It encodes CASRAGFTPGDTEAFF.

The chain links TRBV27 to TRBJ2-1; D ambiguous. The ends were cut back, 7 bases at V and 7 bases at J, with 17 bases in the middle. There are 14 residues in the CDR3. Germline-derived CDR1 and CDR2 are MNHEY and SMNVEV (reference sequence). CDR3: CASILLSRPNEQFF. CDR3 bases: TGTGCCAGCATTCTTCTCAGTCGCCCAAATGAGCAGTTCTTC.

The chain employs TRBV7-9 and TRBJ2-5, with a possible D match to TRBD2 (6 bases). The germline V and J ends were trimmed by 7 bases and 4 bases, with 13 bases remaining between them. CDR3 length equals 13 residues. Germline V gives CDR1 SEHNR, CDR2 FQNEAQ (reference sequence). Here the CDR3 reads CASTQRVPETQYF. The CDR3 DNA follows: TGTGCCAGCACGCAGCGGGTTCCAGAGACCCAGTACTTC.

The genes are TRBV12-3 or TRBV12-4 and TRBJ1-1; tentative D call: TRBD1 (5 bases). The CDR3 spans 14 residues. Trimming cost V 8 bases and J 0 bases, with 13 bases left between them. The CDR3 spells CASSGARMNTEAFF. In DNA, the CDR3 is TGTGCCAGCTCCGGGGCTAGAATGAACACTGAAGCTTTCTTT.

The chain is built from TRBV5-1 and TRBJ1-6, with a tentative D call TRBD1 (5 bases). Trimming shortened V by 4 bases and J by 7 bases, and 12 bases separated the two germline ends. The CDR3 spans 14 residues. Per germline, CDR1 SGHRS and CDR2 YFSETQ. The CDR3 is CASSRDGLNSPLHF. For the CDR3, the DNA is TGCGCCAGCAGCCGGGACGGGTTAAATTCACCCCTCCACTTT. Full variable domain (remainder filled in from reference TRBV5-1 and TRBJ1-6): KAGVTQTPRYLIKTRGQQVTLSCSPISGHRSVSWYQQTPGQGLQFLFEYFSETQRNKGNFPGRFSGRQFSNSRSEMNVSTLELGDSALYLCASSRDGLNSPLHFGNGTRLTVT.

This clonotype was seen more than once but under ten times. The rearrangement joins TRBV2 to TRBJ2-1, with 7 bases matching TRBD2. The J segment lost 2 bases and the V segment lost 7 bases, leaving 5 bases of the junction unmatched. The CDR3 is made up of 14 amino acids. Germline V CDR1 and CDR2: SNHLY, FYNNEI. Here the CDR3 DNA reads TGTGCCAGCACGGAGCGGGAAGCCTACAATGAGCAGTTCTTC. Translated: CASTEREAYNEQFF.